One and the same sample provided the 3 T cell receptor beta chains below, sequenced in a study of patients and donors after allogeneic stem cell transplantation (dated by TCRdb to 2020 to 2022). The method was RT-PCR. These reads were obtained on a NextSeq 550. TCRdb handled the public reads itself, with Q25 trimming in fastp and clone calling in MiXCR, and kept productive beta chains. Each CDR3 protein appears once, grouped with its most common genes and DNA. The sample has under 200,000 distinct CDR3 sequences on record, more than 20% of them singletons. Together, the top ten hold roughly a quarter of the sample. Specimen: blood, either unsorted or a sorted T cell fraction (not recorded which). The receptors were gathered from a human donor who was either an allogeneic HSCT recipient or a stem cell or donor lymphocyte infusion donor (not recorded which). It is not recorded whose cells these are; they may come from a transplant donor.

The chain links TRBV7-9 to TRBJ2-2, with 8 nucleotides matching TRBD2. The CDR3 extends over 18 amino acids. In germline, CDR1 is SEHNR, CDR2 FQNEAQ (reference sequence). Unmatched junction bases numbered 15, after V lost 5 bases and J lost 4 bases. The CDR3 region is CASSDVAGPSKVTGELFF. CDR3 coding DNA: TGTGCCAGCAGCGATGTAGCGGGGCCGAGTAAAGTCACCGGGGAGCTGTTTTTT.

This clonotype was counted only a few times. The chain is built from TRBV6-5 and TRBJ1-5; D unresolved. The CDR3 contains 15 residues. V lost 8 bases and J 0 bases, leaving 14 bases between the germline ends. CDR1 is MNHEY, CDR2 SVGAGI, per germline. This CDR3 is CASRMGFSSNQPQHF. Written as DNA, the CDR3 is TGTGCCAGCCGCATGGGCTTCTCTAGCAATCAGCCCCAGCATTTT.

This chain joins TRBV11-2 and TRBJ1-1; D ambiguous. Germline V gene sequence: CDR1 SGHAT, CDR2 FQNNGV. The CDR3 has 14 residues. Trimming stripped 3 bases from V and 1 base from J, with 9 bases between. CDR3 protein: CASSLDGGNTEAFF. CDR3 DNA sequence: TGTGCCAGCAGCTTGGACGGTGGGAACACTGAAGCTTTCTTT.